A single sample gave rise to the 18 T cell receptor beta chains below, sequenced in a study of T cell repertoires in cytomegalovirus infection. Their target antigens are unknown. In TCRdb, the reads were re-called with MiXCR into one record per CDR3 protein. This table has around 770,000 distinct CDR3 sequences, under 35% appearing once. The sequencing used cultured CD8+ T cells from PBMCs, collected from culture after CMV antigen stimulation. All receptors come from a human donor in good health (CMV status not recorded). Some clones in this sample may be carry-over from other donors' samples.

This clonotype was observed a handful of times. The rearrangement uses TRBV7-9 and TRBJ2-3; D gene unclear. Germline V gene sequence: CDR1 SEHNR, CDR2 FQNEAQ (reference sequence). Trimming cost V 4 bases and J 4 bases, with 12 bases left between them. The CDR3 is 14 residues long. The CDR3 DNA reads TGTGCCAGCAGCTCGGTTCTAGACGCAGATACGCAGTATTTT. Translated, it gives CASSSVLDADTQYF.

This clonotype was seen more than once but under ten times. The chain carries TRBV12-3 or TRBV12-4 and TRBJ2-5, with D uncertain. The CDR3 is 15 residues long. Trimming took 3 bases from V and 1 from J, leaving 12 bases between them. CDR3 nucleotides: TGTGCCAGCAGTTTTGATGGTCGGTTCCAAGAGACCCAGTACTTC. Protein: CASSFDGRFQETQYF.

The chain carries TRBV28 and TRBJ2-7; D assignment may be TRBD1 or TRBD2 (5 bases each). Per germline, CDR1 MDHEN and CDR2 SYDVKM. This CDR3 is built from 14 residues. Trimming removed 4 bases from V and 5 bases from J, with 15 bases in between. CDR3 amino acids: CASSSNTRDDEQYV. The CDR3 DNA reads TGTGCCAGCAGTTCCAACACTAGGGACGACGAGCAGTACGTC.

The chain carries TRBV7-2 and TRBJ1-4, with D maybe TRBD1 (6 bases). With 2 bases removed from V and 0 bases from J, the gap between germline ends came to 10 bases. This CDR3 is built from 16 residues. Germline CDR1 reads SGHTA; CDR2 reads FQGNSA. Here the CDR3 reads CASSLRGDATNEKLFF. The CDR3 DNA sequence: TGTGCCAGCAGCTTAAGGGGGGACGCAACTAATGAAAAACTGTTTTTT. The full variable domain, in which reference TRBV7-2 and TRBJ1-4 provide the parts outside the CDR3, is GAGVSQSPSNKVTEKGKDVELRCDPISGHTALYWYRQSLGQGLEFLIYFQGNSAPDKSGLPSDRFSAERTGGSVSTLTIQRTQQEDSAVYLCASSLRGDATNEKLFFGSGTQLSVL.

The CDR3 bases are TGTGCCAGCAGGAGGGACAGGGGGCTGGGGGGGCCCCAGCATTTT. Its translation is CASRRDRGLGGPQHF. This rearrangement joins TRBV28 to TRBJ1-5, with 12 nucleotides matching TRBD1. Germline V gives CDR1 MDHEN, CDR2 SYDVKM. The V segment lost 6 bases and the J segment 9 bases; nucleotides outside the gene matches: 9. The CDR3 length is 15 residues.

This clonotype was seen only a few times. As DNA, the CDR3 is TGTGCCAGCACGTCAACAGGGGAGACCCAGTACTTC. As protein: CASTSTGETQYF. The chain carries TRBV6-2 or TRBV6-3 and TRBJ2-5; possibly TRBD1 for D (6 bases). This CDR3 is 12 amino acids long. V was clipped by 7 bases and J by 5 bases, with 11 bases between them. The germline CDR1 and CDR2 sequences are MNHEY and SVGEGT.

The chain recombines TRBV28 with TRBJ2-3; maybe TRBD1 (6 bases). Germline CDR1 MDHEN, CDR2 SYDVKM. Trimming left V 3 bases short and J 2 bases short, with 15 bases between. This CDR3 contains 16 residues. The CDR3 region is CASSFDLRDTTDTQYF. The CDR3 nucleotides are TGTGCCAGCAGTTTTGATCTCCGGGACACCACAGATACGCAGTATTTT. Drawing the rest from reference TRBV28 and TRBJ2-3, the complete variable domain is DVKVTQSSRYLVKRTGEKVFLECVQDMDHENMFWYRQDPGLGLRLIYFSYDVKMKEKGDIPEGYSVSREKKERFSLILESASTNQTSMYLCASSFDLRDTTDTQYFGPGTRLTVL.

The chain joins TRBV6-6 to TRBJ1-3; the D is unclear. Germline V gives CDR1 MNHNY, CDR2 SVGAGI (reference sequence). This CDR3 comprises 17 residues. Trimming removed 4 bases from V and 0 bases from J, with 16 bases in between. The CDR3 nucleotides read TGTGCCAGCAGTTTACCTCCAGGCCTCCTCTCTGGAAACACCATATATTTT. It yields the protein CASSLPPGLLSGNTIYF.

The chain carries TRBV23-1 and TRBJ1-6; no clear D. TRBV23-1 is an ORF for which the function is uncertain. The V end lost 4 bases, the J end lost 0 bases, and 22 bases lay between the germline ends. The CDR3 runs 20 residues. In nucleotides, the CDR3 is TGCGCCAGCAGTCGAGAACCGCGGACGTCCCATACCTCCTATAATTCACCCCTCCACTTT. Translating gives CASSREPRTSHTSYNSPLHF.

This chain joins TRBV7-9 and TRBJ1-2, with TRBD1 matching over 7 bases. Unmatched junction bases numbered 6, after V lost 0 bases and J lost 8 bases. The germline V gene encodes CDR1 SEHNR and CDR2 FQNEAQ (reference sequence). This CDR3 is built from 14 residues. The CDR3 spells CASSLAGGAQGYTF. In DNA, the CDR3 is TGTGCCAGCAGCTTAGCAGGGGGCGCGCAGGGCTACACCTTC.

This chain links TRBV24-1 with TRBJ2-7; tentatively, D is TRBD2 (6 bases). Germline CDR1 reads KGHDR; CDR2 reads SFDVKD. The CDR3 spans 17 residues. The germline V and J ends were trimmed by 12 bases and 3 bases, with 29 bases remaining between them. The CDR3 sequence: CAPAWRRRVMGIYEQYV. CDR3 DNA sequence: TGTGCCCCAGCTTGGCGGCGGAGGGTTATGGGCATCTACGAGCAGTACGTC.

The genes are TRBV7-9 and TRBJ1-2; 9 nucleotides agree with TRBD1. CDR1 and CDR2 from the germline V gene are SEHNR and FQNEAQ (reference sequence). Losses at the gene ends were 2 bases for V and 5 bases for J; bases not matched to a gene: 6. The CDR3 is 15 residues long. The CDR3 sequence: CASSLTGTGRYGYTF. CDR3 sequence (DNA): TGTGCCAGCAGCTTAACCGGGACAGGGCGGTATGGCTACACCTTC.

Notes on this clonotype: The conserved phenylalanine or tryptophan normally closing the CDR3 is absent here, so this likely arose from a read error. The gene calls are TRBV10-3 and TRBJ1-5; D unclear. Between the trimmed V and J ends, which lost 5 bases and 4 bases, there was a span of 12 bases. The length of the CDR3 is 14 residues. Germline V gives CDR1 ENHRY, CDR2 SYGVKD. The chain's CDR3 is CAISQDGPNQPQHL. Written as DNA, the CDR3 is TGTGCCATCAGTCAGGACGGACCAAATCAGCCCCAGCATCTT.

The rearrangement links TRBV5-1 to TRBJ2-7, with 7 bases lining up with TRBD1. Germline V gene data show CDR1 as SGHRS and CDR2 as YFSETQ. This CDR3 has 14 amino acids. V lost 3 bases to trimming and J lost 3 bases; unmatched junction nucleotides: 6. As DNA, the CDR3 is TGCGCCAGCAGCTCCGGGACAGAGAGCTACGAGCAGTACGTC. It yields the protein CASSSGTESYEQYV.

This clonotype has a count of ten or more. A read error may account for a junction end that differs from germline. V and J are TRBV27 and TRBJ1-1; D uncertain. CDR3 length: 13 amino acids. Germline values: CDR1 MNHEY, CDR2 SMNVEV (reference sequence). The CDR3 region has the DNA TGTGCCAGCAGCTTATACTTGAACACTGAAGCTTTCTTT. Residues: CASSLYLNTEAFF.

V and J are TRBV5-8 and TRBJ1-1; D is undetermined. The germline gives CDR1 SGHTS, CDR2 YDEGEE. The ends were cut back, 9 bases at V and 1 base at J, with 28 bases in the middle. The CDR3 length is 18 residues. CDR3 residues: CATAPPQESNQGNTEAFF. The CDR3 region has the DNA TGTGCCACTGCCCCCCCCCAAGAGTCAAACCAAGGGAACACTGAAGCTTTCTTT.

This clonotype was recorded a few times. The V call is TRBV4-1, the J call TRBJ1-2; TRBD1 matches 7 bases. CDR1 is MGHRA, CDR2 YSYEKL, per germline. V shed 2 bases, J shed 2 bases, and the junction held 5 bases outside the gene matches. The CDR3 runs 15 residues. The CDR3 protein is CASSQNRGGNYGYTF. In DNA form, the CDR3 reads TGCGCCAGCAGCCAAAACAGGGGTGGCAACTATGGCTACACCTTC.

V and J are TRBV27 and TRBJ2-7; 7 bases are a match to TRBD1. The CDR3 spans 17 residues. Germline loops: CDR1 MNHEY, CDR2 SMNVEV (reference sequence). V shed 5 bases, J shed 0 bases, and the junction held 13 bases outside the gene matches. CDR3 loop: CASSPMPRQGLSYEQYF. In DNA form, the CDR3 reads TGTGCCAGCAGTCCTATGCCCCGACAGGGTCTCTCCTACGAGCAGTACTTC.